This TCR beta chain was identified in a study of CD8 T cell repertoires and HIV-1 epitope variants (TCRdb year 2020). In terms of the full investigation: In separate culture wells, T cells were stimulated with each of twenty-five peptides that represented autologous and known Gag and Nef epitope variants. Using the EasySep Human T Cell Enrichment Kit, T cells were enriched and then co-cultured with an equal number of autologous T cell-negative cells acting as antigen-presenting cells. Cultures were maintained for approximately eleven days in IMDM with gentamicin, and half-media changes adding IL-2, IL-7 and IL-15 were performed on days 3 and 7. An aliquot of 1M T cells was saved as an uncultured baseline condition, separate from the 80 to 85 T cell cultures. A total of more than 80 T cell cultures were run, with each culture condition done in triplicate except for one peptide, which was done in duplicate. Three Gag epitope families and Nef HW9 and YT9 were included among the tested epitopes. Control conditions included a CMV, EBV and flu peptide pool, the Ebola AY9 epitope as negative control, and a no-peptide well.

The EasySep Human CD8+ T Cell Enrichment Kit was used on day 10 to isolate CD8+ T cells from every culture. As encoded in the germline V gene, CDR1 is MDHEN while CDR2 is SYDVKM. Its CDR3 holds 13 amino acids, cysteine through phenylalanine. The entry retains the CDR3 DNA only, 39 bases that are in frame from base 1. V lost 2 bases and J lost 4 bases; the stretch between them is 5 bases long. Results and caveats for the whole study, not just this receptor: The Nef KF9 family was recognized by five clonotypes and the HW9 family by one, and no responses to the TAALDMSHF plasma variant were observed. The study identified roughly 9 antigen-specific TCR beta clonotypes, more than 5 of which appeared to be cross-reactive for autologous or known escape epitope variants. The assay identified only TCR beta chains and indicated proliferation in response to antigen, without indicating T cell function or cytokine profile.

TCR beta CDR3 regions were sequenced at survey depth on the immunoSEQ platform. The QIAamp DNA micro kit was used to extract genomic DNA from every cultured and uncultured CD8+ T cell population. In the paper's pipeline: Any sample with under 5,000 productive reads was excluded, and this exclusion removed about 7% of the roughly 80 cultures stimulated with HIV peptides. A MANAFEST web app trimmed sequences to CDR3 and removed nonproductive sequences, CDR3s under 5 amino acids, and those not starting C or ending F/W. Antigen-specific clonotypes had to expand in at least 2 of 3 replicates versus no-peptide control at FDR 0.01, only within one epitope family. In addition, a specific clonotype needed a frequency at least fivefold higher than in wells stimulated with peptides from other epitope families. The source is immuneACCESS, and TCRdb retained only in-frame sequences with V and J called. Part of the clones is not carried over; for the studies checked, unresolved V genes explain less than half of this, and the remainder is unexplained. The DNA was the basis for D and trimming; V, J and clone size are from that table. This sample is represented by thousands of clones; about 60% of them were singletons. The top ten constitute around two fifths of the sample.

This clone was counted a few times. It has no known antigen specificity. One base away there is no much larger clone; base qualities are not given. The TCR originated in a male donor with HIV. The rearrangement joined TRBV28 to TRBJ2-2; no D gene can be assigned with confidence. Sequences were obtained from cultured CD8+ T cells derived from PBMCs. The CDR3 in this case is CASSLTRTGELFF. DNA sequence: TGTGCCAGCAGTTTAACCCGCACCGGGGAGCTGTTTTTT.